This TCR beta chain was sequenced for a study of beta chain features in type 1 diabetes. Expressed TCRB transcripts were sequenced because the isolated RNA had all been reverse transcribed beforehand. Using immunoSEQ multiplex PCR, the repertoire was profiled, and TCRdb retains in-frame clones only, with some absent. The sample yields about 410,000 clones, approximately 15% seen once. With 2 bases removed from V and 7 bases from J, the gap between germline ends came to 17 bases. The CDR3 loop spans 15 amino acids. CDR1 SEHNR and CDR2 FQNEAQ come from the germline V gene (reference sequence). This clone was detected only a few times.

The sample consisted of naive CD4+ T cells from blood. The rearrangement joins TRBV7-9 to TRBJ1-2, with no clear D. This clonotype was obtained from a man aged 30-40 years in good health. CDR3 bases: TGTGCCAGCAGCTTAATAGCTAAGGGTCCCGCTGGCTACACCTTC. It yields the protein CASSLIAKGPAGYTF.